The next 8 T cell receptor beta chains were all read from a single sample in a study of cytomegalovirus exposure and HLA in healthy donors (dated by TCRdb to between 2016 and 2019). Libraries were prepared through the immunoSEQ multiplex PCR assay. A mixture of 60 forward primers for TCR Vbeta segments and 13 reverse primers for TCR Jbeta segments was used in the multiplex PCR. The table comes from immuneACCESS by way of TCRdb, which keeps in-frame sequences with V and J called. Part of the clones is missing from these tables; in studies checked, under half for an unresolved V gene and the rest for unknown reasons. The sample's own table lists 40,000 or so clones. The ten top clones hold 3% to 4% of the sample. Material: PBMCs. The receptors come from a woman between 25 and 40 years old in good health and CMV-seropositive.

This rearrangement joins TRBV20-1 to TRBJ2-5; the D gene is possibly TRBD1 (6 bases). The germline V and J ends were trimmed by 6 bases and 5 bases, with 10 bases remaining between them. Germline V gene data show CDR1 as DFQATT and CDR2 as SNEGSKA (reference sequence). The CDR3 is 11 residues long. CDR3 bases: TGCAGTGCCCGGCAGGGGGAGACCCAGTACTTC. As protein: CSARQGETQYF.

This CDR3 reads CASSLGGTGGDEQYF. The CDR3 DNA reads as TGTGCCAGCAGCTTGGGCGGGACAGGGGGAGACGAGCAGTACTTC. The J gene is TRBJ2-7, the V gene TRBV5-6; 11 bases align to TRBD1. Germline V gene data show CDR1 as SGHDT and CDR2 as YYEEEE. The ends lost 0 bases at V and 5 bases at J; junction bases unmatched: 4. The CDR3 consists of 15 residues.

About this clone: This same CDR3 is encoded by further DNA sequences in the sample. This chain connects TRBV7-9 to TRBJ1-1, with TRBD1 as a possible D gene (6 bases). The V gene's germline CDR1 is SEHNR and CDR2 FQNEAQ (reference sequence). This CDR3 is built from 18 residues. V shed 11 bases and J shed 6 bases, with 34 bases lying between them. CDR3 in DNA: TGTGCCCCCAGTCCAAACGGCAGACGGGGGGCCGCCCCCCCTGAAGCTTTCTTT. The encoded protein is CAPSPNGRRGAAPPEAFF.

The gene calls are TRBV5-4 and TRBJ1-2; no firm D call. CDR3 length: 14 amino acids. CDR1 and CDR2 (germline): SGHNT, YYREEE (reference sequence). Trimming removed 0 bases at V and 8 bases at J, with 14 bases between. CDR3 residues: CASSLVGGLRGYTF. The DNA of the CDR3 is TGTGCCAGCAGCTTGGTAGGAGGCTTAAGGGGCTACACCTTC.

The rearrangement links TRBV29-1 to TRBJ2-5; 11 bases are a match to TRBD2. After removal of 1 base from V and 3 bases from J, the junction contained 10 bases not matched to a gene. CDR1 is SQVTM and CDR2 is ANQGSEA in the germline V gene. The CDR3 is made up of 17 amino acids. CDR3 in amino acids: CSVEGGGSSGGEETQYF. In DNA form, the CDR3 reads TGCAGCGTTGAAGGGGGAGGGAGTAGCGGGGGGGAAGAGACCCAGTACTTC.

The chain carries TRBV5-6 and TRBJ1-5; D ambiguous. V lost 9 bases and J 7 bases, leaving 17 bases between the germline ends. The CDR3 extends over 13 amino acids. The germline CDR1 and CDR2 sequences are SGHDT and YYEEEE. CDR3 residues: CATTRVGNQPQHF. The CDR3 nucleotides read TGTGCCACCACTAGGGTGGGGAACCAGCCCCAGCATTTT.

The rearrangement uses TRBV19 and TRBJ1-3; 7 bases line up with TRBD1. This CDR3 is built from 15 residues. Trimming cost V 7 bases and J 0 bases; bases outside gene matches: 6. Germline loops: CDR1 LNHDA, CDR2 SQIVND (reference sequence). The CDR3: CASNTGQYSGNTIYF. For the CDR3, the DNA is TGTGCCAGTAACACGGGACAGTACTCTGGAAACACCATATATTTT.

With regard to this clone: Compared with germline, one end of the junction differs, possibly owing to a read error. Additional DNA sequences in this sample encode the identical CDR3. The chain couples TRBV10-2 to TRBJ1-2; 10 positions agree with TRBD1. Germline V gene lookup returns CDR1 WSHSY and CDR2 SAAADI. The CDR3 extends over 14 amino acids. The CDR3 sequence: CASSETGGAKGYTF. The DNA for the CDR3 is TGCGCTAGCAGTGAGACAGGGGGCGCGAAGGGCTACACCTTC.